The following is a TCR beta chain sequence with its context. The data derive from a study of blood T cell repertoires in COVID-19. Study-wide context: Sites in the United States, Italy and Spain provided acute and convalescent COVID-19 samples. T cells, B-cell-depleted T cells, or PBMCs provided the cDNA or gDNA that served as material.

Authors' data handling: Amplified reference gene primers provided the basis for estimating nucleated cell counts. Clones were sequenced by immunoSEQ multiplex PCR, and TCRdb holds only the in-frame ones, with some missing. The DNA was the basis for D and trimming; V, J and clone size are from that table. The sample records 210,000 or so clones, under 90% being singletons. CDR3 length: 10 amino acids. V lost 7 bases to trimming and J lost 2 bases, with 5 bases between them. Per germline, CDR1 DFQATT and CDR2 SNEGSKA (reference sequence). The rearrangement links TRBV20-1 to TRBJ2-5, with D unresolved. The clonotype comes from a man in his 60s who had recovered from COVID-19. What was sequenced was PBMCs or T cells enriched from blood (not recorded which). CDR3 DNA: TGCAGTGGGAGTCAAGAGACCCAGTACTTC. This sequence encodes CSGSQETQYF.